Listed here are 22 T cell receptor beta chains from one sample, sequenced in a study of T cell clonotyping in hematopoietic cell transplantation. Clones were read by immunoSEQ multiplex PCR, and TCRdb kept only the in-frame ones, dropping some. The data contain around 4,800 clones, around a fifth of them seen just once; the ten biggest clones take up around a fifth. This specimen was PBMCs, taken 180 days after allogeneic stem cell transplant. The receptors here all came from a male patient younger than 30 who had an allogeneic stem cell transplant, so the T cells may come from the graft donor. Some clones in this sample may be carry-over from other donors' samples.

The chain links TRBV30 to TRBJ1-6, with TRBD1 matching 7 bases. Germline V gene data show CDR1 as GTSNPN and CDR2 as SVGIG (reference sequence). The CDR3 is 14 amino acids. CDR3 DNA sequence: TGTGCTACTACCCCAAACAGGGGCTACTCACCCCTCCACTTT. It yields the protein CATTPNRGYSPLHF.

This clone was recorded a few times. The chain couples TRBV4-1 to TRBJ1-4; no clear D. Germline CDR1 reads MGHRA; CDR2 reads YSYEKL. CDR3 length equals 14 residues. V gave up 1 base and J gave up 8 bases, with 11 bases separating them. The CDR3 sequence: CASSQVARGEKLFF. The CDR3 DNA reads as TGCGCCAGCAGCCAAGTTGCCCGAGGGGAAAAACTGTTTTTT.

V and J are TRBV25-1 and TRBJ2-2, with 9 nucleotides matching TRBD2. The CDR3 length is 14 residues. J was trimmed by 6 bases and V by 3 bases; bases with no gene match: 2. The germline V gene has CDR1 MGHDK and CDR2 SYGVNS. CDR3 in amino acids: CASSDGTSSGELFF. The CDR3 DNA follows: TGTGCCAGCAGTGATGGGACTAGCTCCGGGGAGCTGTTTTTT.

This clone was detected a few times. This chain uses TRBV6-5 with TRBJ1-2, with unresolved D. The germline gives CDR1 MNHEY, CDR2 SVGAGI. The CDR3 has 14 amino acids. V was trimmed by 5 bases and J by 0 bases, leaving 10 bases between them. CDR3 in DNA: TGTGCCAGCAGTCGTTCCGGAACTAACTATGGCTACACCTTC. As protein: CASSRSGTNYGYTF.

This clone was detected a few times. The V and J genes are TRBV29-1 and TRBJ1-2; TRBD1 aligns across 8 bases. The trim removed 7 bases at V and 6 bases at J, leaving 4 bases unmatched. Germline V lookup: CDR1 SQVTM, CDR2 ANQGSEA. This CDR3 is built from 11 residues. This CDR3 reads CSAETGDGYTF. The CDR3 DNA is TGCAGCGCTGAGACAGGGGATGGCTACACCTTC.

The CDR3 region has the DNA TGTGCCTGGAGTCCGAGCAGGGCGATCCAAGAGACCCAGTACTTC. Protein product: CAWSPSRAIQETQYF. The gene calls are TRBV30 and TRBJ2-5; D possibly corresponds to TRBD1 (5 bases). Germline V gives CDR1 GTSNPN, CDR2 SVGIG (reference sequence). Trimming took 2 bases from V and 1 from J, leaving 14 bases between them. CDR3 length equals 15 residues.

This chain connects TRBV6-1 to TRBJ1-4, with D possibly matching TRBD1 (6 bases). Germline V gene lookup returns CDR1 MNHNS and CDR2 SASEGT. This CDR3 is 14 amino acids long. Between the trimmed V and J ends, which lost 8 bases and 7 bases, there was a span of 17 bases. The DNA for the CDR3 is TGTGCCAGCTCTAGGGGGGCTCGGGGTGAAAAACTGTTTTTT. Translating it yields CASSRGARGEKLFF.

This chain uses TRBV29-1 with TRBJ2-2, with a tentative D call TRBD2 (5 bases). V gave up 7 bases and J gave up 3 bases, with 18 bases separating them. The germline CDR1 and CDR2 sequences are SQVTM and ANQGSEA. The CDR3 runs to 15 residues. The CDR3 loop is CSASTRIGDTGELFF. DNA for the CDR3: TGCAGCGCCTCGACCCGTATCGGGGACACCGGGGAGCTGTTTTTT.

For this clone: Here the CDR3 omits its conserved ending phenylalanine or tryptophan, so a read error is the likely source. The DNA is left out, because the CDR3 cannot be placed on it with certainty; the CDR3 is given as TCRdb lists it. This chain connects TRBV7-7 to TRBJ2-7; TRBD2 reflects the table's D call only, with no check against the DNA. Germline CDR1 is SSHAT and CDR2 is FNYEAQ (reference sequence). The CDR3 is 13 residues long, ends included. CDR3 sequence: CASSLSSGPHGNL.

The rearrangement joins TRBV5-6 to TRBJ1-1; D not certain. This CDR3 comprises 13 residues. CDR1 is SGHDT, CDR2 YYEEEE, per germline. The V end lost 2 bases, the J end lost 4 bases, and 9 bases lay between the germline ends. CDR3 in DNA: TGTGCCAGCAGCTTCGGCAGAGGCACTGAAGCTTTCTTT. This encodes CASSFGRGTEAFF.

The chain is built from TRBV30 and TRBJ2-7; TRBD1 agrees at 7 bases. Per germline, CDR1 GTSNPN and CDR2 SVGIG (reference sequence). This CDR3 spans 13 amino acids. The V and J ends lost 3 bases and 0 bases, in that order; junction bases with no gene match: 2. The CDR3, as DNA: TGTGCCTGGAGCCGGGACAGCTCCTACGAGCAGTACTTC. Residues: CAWSRDSSYEQYF.

This rearrangement joins TRBV9 to TRBJ1-2, with TRBD1 identical over 7 bases. Trimming at V came to 0 bases and at J to 7 bases, leaving 3 bases not matched to a gene. CDR1 and CDR2 from the germline V gene are SGDLS and YYNGEE. This CDR3 contains 13 residues. The CDR3 reads CASSVEGARGYTF. CDR3 DNA sequence: TGTGCCAGCAGCGTAGAGGGGGCGCGTGGCTACACCTTC.

The chain employs TRBV30 and TRBJ1-3, with 7 bases identical to TRBD1. The CDR3 sequence is 15 residues long. Germline values: CDR1 GTSNPN, CDR2 SVGIG (reference sequence). V dropped 1 base and J dropped 0; count of bases not matched to a gene: 3. CDR3 sequence reads: CAWSAGTVSGNTIYF. The CDR3 DNA follows: TGTGCCTGGAGTGCGGGGACAGTCTCTGGAAACACCATATATTTT.

This clone was seen a few times. The V call is TRBV29-1, the J call TRBJ1-2; D possibly corresponds to TRBD1 (5 bases). The germline V and J ends were trimmed by 3 bases and 8 bases, with 13 bases remaining between them. The CDR3 runs to 12 residues. CDR1 SQVTM and CDR2 ANQGSEA come from the germline V gene. The CDR3 DNA reads TGCAGCGTTGACGTGGGGCTGGGGGGCTACACCTTC. This translates into CSVDVGLGGYTF.

J is TRBJ2-5 and V is TRBV7-6; TRBD1 might be the D (6 bases). V lost 4 bases and J 0 bases, leaving 12 bases between the germline ends. Germline V gene data show CDR1 as SGHVS and CDR2 as FNYEAQ. The CDR3 covers 15 residues. DNA of the CDR3: TGTGCCAGCAGCTCACTGCAGGGGTACCAAGAGACCCAGTACTTC. Protein sequence: CASSSLQGYQETQYF.

The CDR3 spells CASFPGYTF. The CDR3 DNA reads as TGTGCCTCATTCCCCGGCTACACCTTC. The chain uses TRBV30 and TRBJ1-2, with no clear D. Germline V gene data show CDR1 as GTSNPN and CDR2 as SVGIG (reference sequence). V lost 7 bases to trimming and J lost 8 bases, with 8 bases between them. The CDR3 loop spans 9 amino acids. Combining the CDR3 with reference TRBV30 and TRBJ1-2 gives the whole variable domain SQTIHQWPATLVQPVGSPLSLECTVEGTSNPNLYWYRQAAGRGLQLLFYSVGIGQISSEVPQNLSASRPQDRQFILSSKKLLLSDSGFYLCASFPGYTFGSGTRLTVV.

The CDR3 is CAWSVNSNQPQHF. The CDR3, as DNA: TGTGCCTGGAGTGTTAATAGCAATCAGCCCCAGCATTTT. V gene TRBV30 combines with J gene TRBJ1-5; D remains unclear. The CDR3 length is 13 residues. Germline CDR1 GTSNPN, CDR2 SVGIG (reference sequence). Trimming removed 0 bases from V and 0 bases from J, with 3 bases in between.

This chain connects TRBV4-1 to TRBJ1-2; D not certain. The CDR3 is 13 amino acids. V was trimmed by 0 bases and J by 11 bases, leaving 13 bases between them. The germline CDR1 and CDR2 sequences are MGHRA and YSYEKL. In nucleotides, the CDR3 is TGCGCCAGCAGCCAAGATCGGGGATCCCTGTACACCTTC. Translation gives CASSQDRGSLYTF.

The chain recombines TRBV30 with TRBJ1-2; a possible D gene is TRBD1 (6 bases). The CDR3 has 13 residues. Germline CDR1 is GTSNPN and CDR2 is SVGIG (reference sequence). Trimming left V 5 bases short and J 4 bases short, with 14 bases between. CDR3 amino acids: CAWYDRPGYGYTF. The CDR3 nucleotides are TGTGCCTGGTACGACAGGCCGGGCTATGGCTACACCTTC.

This clone was seen more than once but under ten times. The rearrangement uses TRBV4-1 and TRBJ2-5; 7 nucleotides match TRBD2. Trimming cost V 0 bases and J 11 bases; bases outside gene matches: 12. This CDR3 has 15 amino acids. From germline, CDR1 is MGHRA and CDR2 YSYEKL. CDR3 coding DNA: TGCGCCAGCAGCCAAGATAGGTCCGCTAGCGGTGAGCAGTACTTC. The encoded protein is CASSQDRSASGEQYF.

This clone was counted a few times. The rearrangement joins TRBV30 to TRBJ2-5; the D is unclear. Germline CDR1 reads GTSNPN; CDR2 reads SVGIG (reference sequence). V dropped 0 bases and J dropped 6 bases, with 14 bases sitting between them. The CDR3 has 14 residues. The CDR3 sequence: CAWSVDPYLKTQYF. CDR3 nucleotide sequence: TGTGCCTGGAGTGTAGACCCGTATCTAAAGACCCAGTACTTC.

This chain links TRBV28 with TRBJ2-5; D might be TRBD1 (5 bases). The ends were cut back, 3 bases at V and 5 bases at J, with 16 bases in the middle. This CDR3 is 15 amino acids long. Germline values: CDR1 MDHEN, CDR2 SYDVKM. The CDR3 is CASSFSQGAGETQYF. The CDR3 region has the DNA TGTGCCAGCAGTTTCTCTCAGGGCGCTGGGGAGACCCAGTACTTC. Supplemented by reference TRBV28 and TRBJ2-5, the full variable domain reads DVKVTQSSRYLVKRTGEKVFLECVQDMDHENMFWYRQDPGLGLRLIYFSYDVKMKEKGDIPEGYSVSREKKERFSLILESASTNQTSMYLCASSFSQGAGETQYFGPGTRLLVL.